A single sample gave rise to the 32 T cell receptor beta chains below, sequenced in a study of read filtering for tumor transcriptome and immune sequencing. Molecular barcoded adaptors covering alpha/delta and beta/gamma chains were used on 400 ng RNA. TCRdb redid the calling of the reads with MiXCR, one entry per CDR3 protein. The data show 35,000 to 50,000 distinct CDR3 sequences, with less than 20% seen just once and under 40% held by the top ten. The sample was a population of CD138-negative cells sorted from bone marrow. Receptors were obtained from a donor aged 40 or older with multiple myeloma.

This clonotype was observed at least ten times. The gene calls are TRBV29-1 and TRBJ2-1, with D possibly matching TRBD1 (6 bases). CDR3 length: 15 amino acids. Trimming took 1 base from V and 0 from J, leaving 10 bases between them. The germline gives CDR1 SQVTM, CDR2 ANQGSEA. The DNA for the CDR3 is TGCAGCGTTGAAGCAGGGACAAGCTCCTACAATGAGCAGTTCTTC. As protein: CSVEAGTSSYNEQFF.

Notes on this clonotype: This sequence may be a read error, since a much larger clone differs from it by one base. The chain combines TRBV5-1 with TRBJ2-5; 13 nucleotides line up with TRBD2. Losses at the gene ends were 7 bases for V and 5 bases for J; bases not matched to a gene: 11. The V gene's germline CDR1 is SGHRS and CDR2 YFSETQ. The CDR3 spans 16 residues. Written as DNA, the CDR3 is TGCGCCAGCGGCGTCACTAGCGGGAGGGCCCGGGAGACCCAGTACTTC. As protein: CASGVTSGRARETQYF.

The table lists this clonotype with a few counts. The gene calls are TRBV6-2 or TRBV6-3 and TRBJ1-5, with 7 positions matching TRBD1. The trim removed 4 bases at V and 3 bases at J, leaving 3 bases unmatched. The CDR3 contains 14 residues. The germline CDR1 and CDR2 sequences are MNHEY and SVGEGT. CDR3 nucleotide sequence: TGTGCCAGCAGTTCGACAGGGTCCAATCAGCCCCAGCATTTT. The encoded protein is CASSSTGSNQPQHF.

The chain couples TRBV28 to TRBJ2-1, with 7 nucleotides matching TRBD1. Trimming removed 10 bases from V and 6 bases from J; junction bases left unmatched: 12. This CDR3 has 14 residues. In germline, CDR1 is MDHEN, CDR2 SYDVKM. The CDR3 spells CAISKKGAINEQFF. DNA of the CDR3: TGTGCCATCTCGAAGAAGGGGGCAATCAATGAGCAGTTCTTC.

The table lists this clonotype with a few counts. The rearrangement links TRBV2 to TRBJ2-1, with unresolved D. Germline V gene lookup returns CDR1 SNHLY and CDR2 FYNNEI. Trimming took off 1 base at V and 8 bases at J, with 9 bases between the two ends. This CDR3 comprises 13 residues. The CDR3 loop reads CASSEDLRDEQFF. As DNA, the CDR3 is TGTGCCAGCAGTGAAGACCTGCGCGATGAGCAGTTCTTC.

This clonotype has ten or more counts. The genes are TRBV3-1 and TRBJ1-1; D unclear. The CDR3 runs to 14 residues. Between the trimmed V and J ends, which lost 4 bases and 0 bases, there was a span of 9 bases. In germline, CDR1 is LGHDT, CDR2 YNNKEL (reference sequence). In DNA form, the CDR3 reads TGTGCCAGCAGCCCCGACGCTATGAACACTGAAGCTTTCTTT. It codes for CASSPDAMNTEAFF.

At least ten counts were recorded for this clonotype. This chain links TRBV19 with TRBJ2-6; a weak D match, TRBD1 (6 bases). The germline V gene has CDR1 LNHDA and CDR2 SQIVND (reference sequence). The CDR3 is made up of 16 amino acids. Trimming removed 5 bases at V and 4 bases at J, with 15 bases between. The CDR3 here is CASSADSGTGANVLTF. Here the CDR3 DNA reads TGTGCCAGTAGTGCGGACAGTGGAACGGGGGCCAACGTCCTGACTTTC.

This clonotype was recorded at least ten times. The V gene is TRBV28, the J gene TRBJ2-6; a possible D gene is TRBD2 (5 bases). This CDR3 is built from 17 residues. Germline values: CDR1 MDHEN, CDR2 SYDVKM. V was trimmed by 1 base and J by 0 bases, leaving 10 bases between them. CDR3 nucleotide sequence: TGTGCCAGCAGTTTATCACTCGGACTCTCTGGGGCCAACGTCCTGACTTTC. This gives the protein CASSLSLGLSGANVLTF.

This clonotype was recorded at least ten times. The CDR3 region is CASGEGRRLTDTQYF. The CDR3 nucleotides read TGTGCCAGCGGGGAGGGTAGGCGGCTCACAGATACGCAGTATTTT. The chain couples TRBV28 to TRBJ2-3; 7 nucleotides line up with TRBD2. The CDR3 is 15 residues long. Germline V CDR1 and CDR2: MDHEN, SYDVKM. The V gene end was trimmed by 8 bases and the J gene end by 2 bases; junction bases not matched to a gene: 10.

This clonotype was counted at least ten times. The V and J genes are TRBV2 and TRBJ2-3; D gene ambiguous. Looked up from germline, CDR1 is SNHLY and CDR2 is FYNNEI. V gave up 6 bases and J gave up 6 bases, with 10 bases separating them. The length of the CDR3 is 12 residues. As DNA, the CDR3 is TGTGCCAGCAGAGTAGAAATCGATACGCAGTATTTT. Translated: CASRVEIDTQYF.

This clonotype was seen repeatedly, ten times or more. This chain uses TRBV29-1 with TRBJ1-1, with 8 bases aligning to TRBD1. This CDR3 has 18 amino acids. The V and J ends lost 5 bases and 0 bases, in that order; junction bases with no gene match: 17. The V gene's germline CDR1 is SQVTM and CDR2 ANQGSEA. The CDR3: CSVILNRVRGPVNTEAFF. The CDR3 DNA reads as TGCAGCGTTATCCTCAACCGGGTCAGGGGGCCGGTGAACACTGAAGCTTTCTTT. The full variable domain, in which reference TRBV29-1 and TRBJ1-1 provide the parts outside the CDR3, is SAVISQKPSRDICQRGTSLTIQCQVDSQVTMMFWYRQQPGQSLTLIATANQGSEATYESGFVIDKFPISRPNLTFSTLTVSNMSPEDSSIYLCSVILNRVRGPVNTEAFFGQGTRLTVV.

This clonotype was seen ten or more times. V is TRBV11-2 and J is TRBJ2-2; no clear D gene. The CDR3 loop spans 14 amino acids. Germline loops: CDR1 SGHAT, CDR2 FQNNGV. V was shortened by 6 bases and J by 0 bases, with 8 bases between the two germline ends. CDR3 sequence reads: CASRRRTNTGELFF. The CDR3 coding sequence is TGTGCCAGCAGGCGACGGACGAACACCGGGGAGCTGTTTTTT.

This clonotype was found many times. The CDR3 coding sequence is TGTGCCACTACCCCAACGGGAACAGATACGCAGTATTTT. Protein: CATTPTGTDTQYF. The chain has TRBV6-5 and TRBJ2-3; D perhaps matches TRBD2 (5 bases). Trimming took off 10 bases at V and 3 bases at J, with 14 bases between the two ends. Germline loops: CDR1 MNHEY, CDR2 SVGAGI. The length of the CDR3 is 13 residues.

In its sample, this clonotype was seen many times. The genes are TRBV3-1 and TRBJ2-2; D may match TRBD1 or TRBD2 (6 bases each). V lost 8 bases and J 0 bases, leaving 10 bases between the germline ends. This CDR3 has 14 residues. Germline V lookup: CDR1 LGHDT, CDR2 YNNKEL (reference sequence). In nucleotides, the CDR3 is TGTGCCAGCGGCGGGACAACGAACACCGGGGAGCTGTTTTTT. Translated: CASGGTTNTGELFF.

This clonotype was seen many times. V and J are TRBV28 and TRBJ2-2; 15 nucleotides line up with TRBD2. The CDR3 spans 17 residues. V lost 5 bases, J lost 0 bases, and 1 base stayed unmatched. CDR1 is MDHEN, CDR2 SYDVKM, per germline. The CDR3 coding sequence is TGTGCCAGCAGTCGGACTAGCGGGAGGGCGAACACCGGGGAGCTGTTTTTT. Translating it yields CASSRTSGRANTGELFF.

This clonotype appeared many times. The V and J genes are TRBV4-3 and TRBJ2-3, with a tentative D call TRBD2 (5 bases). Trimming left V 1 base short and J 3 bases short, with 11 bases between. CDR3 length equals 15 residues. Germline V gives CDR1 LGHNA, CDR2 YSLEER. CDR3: CASSQGAARTDTQYF. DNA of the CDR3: TGCGCCAGCAGCCAAGGAGCGGCAAGGACAGATACGCAGTATTTT.

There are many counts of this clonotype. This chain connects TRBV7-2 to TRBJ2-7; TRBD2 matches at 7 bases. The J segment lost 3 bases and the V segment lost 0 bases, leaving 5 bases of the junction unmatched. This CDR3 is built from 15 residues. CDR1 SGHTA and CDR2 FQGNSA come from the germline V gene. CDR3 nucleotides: TGTGCCAGCAGCTTAGCGCCTAGCGGACTCTACGAGCAGTACTTC. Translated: CASSLAPSGLYEQYF.

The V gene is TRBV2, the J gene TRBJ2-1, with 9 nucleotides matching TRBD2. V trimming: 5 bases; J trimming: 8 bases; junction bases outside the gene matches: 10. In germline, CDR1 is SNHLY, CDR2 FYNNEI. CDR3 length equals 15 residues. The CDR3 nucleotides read TGTGCCAGCAGTCTTCAGCGGGAGGCTTACGATGAGCAGTTCTTC. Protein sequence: CASSLQREAYDEQFF. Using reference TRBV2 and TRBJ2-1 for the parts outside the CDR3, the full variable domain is EPEVTQTPSHQVTQMGQEVILRCVPISNHLYFYWYRQILGQKVEFLVSFYNNEISEKSEIFDDQFSVERPDGSNFTLKIRSTKLEDSAMYFCASSLQREAYDEQFFGPGTRLTVL.

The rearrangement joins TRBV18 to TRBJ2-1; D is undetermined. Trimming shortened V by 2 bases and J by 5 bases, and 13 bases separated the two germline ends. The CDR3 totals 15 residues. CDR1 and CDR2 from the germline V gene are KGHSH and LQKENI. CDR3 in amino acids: CASSPSRARDNEQFF. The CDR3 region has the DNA TGTGCCAGCTCACCATCTCGTGCAAGGGACAATGAGCAGTTCTTC.

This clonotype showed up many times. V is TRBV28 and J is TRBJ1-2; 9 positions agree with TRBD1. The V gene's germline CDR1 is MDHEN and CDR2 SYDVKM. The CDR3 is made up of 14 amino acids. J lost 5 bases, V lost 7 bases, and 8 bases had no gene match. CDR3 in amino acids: CASTLTDRGYGYTF. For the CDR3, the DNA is TGTGCCAGCACTTTGACTGACAGGGGGTATGGCTACACCTTC.

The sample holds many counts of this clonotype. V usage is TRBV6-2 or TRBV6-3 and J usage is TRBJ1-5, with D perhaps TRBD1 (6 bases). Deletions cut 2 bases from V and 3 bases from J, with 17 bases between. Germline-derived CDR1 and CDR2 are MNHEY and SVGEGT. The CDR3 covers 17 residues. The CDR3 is CASSYTKTGTSNQPQHF. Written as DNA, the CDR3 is TGTGCCAGCAGTTACACGAAGACCGGGACATCCAATCAGCCCCAGCATTTT.

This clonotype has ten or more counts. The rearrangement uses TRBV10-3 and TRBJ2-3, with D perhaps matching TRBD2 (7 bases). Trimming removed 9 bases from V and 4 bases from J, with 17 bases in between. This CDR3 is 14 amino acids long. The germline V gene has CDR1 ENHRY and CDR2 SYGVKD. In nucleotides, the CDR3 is TGTGCCATGGGGGGCGCGGGAGATCCAGATACGCAGTATTTT. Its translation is CAMGGAGDPDTQYF.

CDR3 DNA: TGTGCCAGCACACTCTCAAGGCGAAATCAGCCCCAGCATTTT. Protein product: CASTLSRRNQPQHF. This rearrangement joins TRBV2 to TRBJ1-5; D call uncertain. CDR1 is SNHLY and CDR2 is FYNNEI in the germline V gene. This CDR3 has 14 residues. Trimming shortened V by 7 bases and J by 4 bases, and 14 bases separated the two germline ends.

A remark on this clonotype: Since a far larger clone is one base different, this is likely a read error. The CDR3, as DNA: TGTGCCAGCAGTTTTCTGGGCGCAGATACGCAGTATTTT. It translates to CASSFLGADTQYF. V gene TRBV12-3 or TRBV12-4 combines with J gene TRBJ2-3, with D hard to call. The length of the CDR3 is 13 residues. The V end lost 3 bases, the J end lost 4 bases, and 8 bases lay between the germline ends.

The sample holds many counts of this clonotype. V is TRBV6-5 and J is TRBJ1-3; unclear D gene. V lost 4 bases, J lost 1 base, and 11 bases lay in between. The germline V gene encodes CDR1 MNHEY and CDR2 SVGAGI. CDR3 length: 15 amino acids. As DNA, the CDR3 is TGTGCCAGCAGTTCAGGAGCCTATTCTGGAAACACCATATATTTT. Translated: CASSSGAYSGNTIYF.

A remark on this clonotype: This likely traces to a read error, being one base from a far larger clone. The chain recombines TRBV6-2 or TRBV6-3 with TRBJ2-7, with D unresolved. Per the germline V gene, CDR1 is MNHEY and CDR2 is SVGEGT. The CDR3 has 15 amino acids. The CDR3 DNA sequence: TGTGCCGGCAGTTACTTTCTCGGCGGCACCTACGAGCAGTACTTC. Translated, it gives CAGSYFLGGTYEQYF.

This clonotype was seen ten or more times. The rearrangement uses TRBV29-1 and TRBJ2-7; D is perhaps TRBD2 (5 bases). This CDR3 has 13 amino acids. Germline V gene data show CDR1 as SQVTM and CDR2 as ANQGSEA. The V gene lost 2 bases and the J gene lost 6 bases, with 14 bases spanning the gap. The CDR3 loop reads CSVESGPSREQYF. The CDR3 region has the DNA TGCAGCGTTGAATCCGGGCCTAGCCGCGAGCAGTACTTC.

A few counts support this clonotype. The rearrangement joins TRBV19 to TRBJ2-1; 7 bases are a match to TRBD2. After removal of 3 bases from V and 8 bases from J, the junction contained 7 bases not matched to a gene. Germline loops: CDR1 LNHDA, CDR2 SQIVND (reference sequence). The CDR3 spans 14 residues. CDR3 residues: CASSIGTTHDEQFF. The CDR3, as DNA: TGTGCCAGTAGTATCGGGACTACCCACGATGAGCAGTTCTTC.

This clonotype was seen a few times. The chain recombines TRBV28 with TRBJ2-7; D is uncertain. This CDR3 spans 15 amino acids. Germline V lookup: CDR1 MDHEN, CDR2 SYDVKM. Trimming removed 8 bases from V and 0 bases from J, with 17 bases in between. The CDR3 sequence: CASAGAYLSSYEQYF. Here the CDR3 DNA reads TGTGCCAGCGCAGGAGCCTATCTTAGCTCCTACGAGCAGTACTTC. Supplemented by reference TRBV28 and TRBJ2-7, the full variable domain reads DVKVTQSSRYLVKRTGEKVFLECVQDMDHENMFWYRQDPGLGLRLIYFSYDVKMKEKGDIPEGYSVSREKKERFSLILESASTNQTSMYLCASAGAYLSSYEQYFGPGTRLTVT.

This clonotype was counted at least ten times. Here the CDR3 reads CSGTGPNTEAFF. The CDR3 DNA reads TGCAGCGGGACAGGGCCGAACACTGAAGCTTTCTTT. The rearrangement uses TRBV29-1 and TRBJ1-1; 8 bases are shared with TRBD1. Losses at the gene ends were 7 bases for V and 1 base for J; bases not matched to a gene: 2. The CDR3 is 12 residues long. Germline lookup yields CDR1 SQVTM and CDR2 ANQGSEA.

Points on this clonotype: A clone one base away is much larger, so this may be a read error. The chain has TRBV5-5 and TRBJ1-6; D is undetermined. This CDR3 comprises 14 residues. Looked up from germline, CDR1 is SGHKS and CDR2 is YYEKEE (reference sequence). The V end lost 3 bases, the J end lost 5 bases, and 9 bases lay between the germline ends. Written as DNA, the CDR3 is TGTGCCAGCAGCTACGACGGGAATAATTCACCCCTCCACTTT. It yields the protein CASSYDGNNSPLHF.

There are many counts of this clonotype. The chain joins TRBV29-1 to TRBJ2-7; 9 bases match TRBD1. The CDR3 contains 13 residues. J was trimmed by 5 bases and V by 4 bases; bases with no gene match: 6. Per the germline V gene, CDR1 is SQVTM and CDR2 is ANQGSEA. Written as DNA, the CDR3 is TGCAGCGTTGTCCCCGGACAGGGGAACGAGCAGTACTTC. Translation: CSVVPGQGNEQYF.